These T cell receptor beta chains were read from a single sample in a study of blood T cell repertoires in COVID-19. Generated by immunoSEQ multiplex PCR, the TCRdb table keeps only in-frame clones and is missing some. The sample holds more than 200,000 clones; around nine tenths are singletons and the top ten take roughly 4.9%. Sequencing input: peripheral blood. All receptors come from a woman aged 60-70 years with COVID-19, enrolled during active disease. CDR3s include the opening cysteine and the closing phenylalanine or tryptophan. A D gene is named only where the DNA matches it firmly. The size of a clone is reported for some rows only, either as once, few or many, or as a class for expanded clones.

NA	TRBD1	TRBJ1-5	TRBV6-1	CASSEVFLTGARSNQPQHF	TGTGCCAGCAGTGAAGTATTTCTGACAGGGGCGAGGAGCAATCAGCCCCAGCATTTT
NA	TRBD1	TRBJ1-1	TRBV14	CASSQGPGTGTEAFF	TGTGCCAGCAGCCAAGGGCCCGGGACAGGGACTGAAGCTTTCTTT
NA	TRBD2	TRBJ2-3	TRBV10-3	CAISDRTSGSPRTDTQYF	TGTGCCATCAGTGATCGGACTAGCGGGAGCCCACGCACAGATACGCAGTATTTT
NA	TRBD2	TRBJ2-2	TRBV7-2	CASSFPGGRAVTGELFF	TGTGCCAGCAGCTTTCCGGGCGGGAGGGCCGTCACCGGGGAGCTGTTTTTT
NA	NA	TRBJ2-1	TRBV27	CASSGGGGRSYNEQFF	TGTGCCAGCAGTGGGGGCGGGGGACGCTCCTACAATGAGCAGTTCTTC
once	TRBD2	TRBJ2-1	TRBV6-5	CASTSLGLADNEQFF	TGTGCCAGCACTTCTCTGGGACTAGCGGACAATGAGCAGTTCTTC
once	TRBD2	TRBJ2-7	TRBV27	CASSRGTSGRYEQYF	TGTGCCAGCAGTAGAGGGACTAGCGGGAGGTACGAGCAGTACTTC
NA	NA	TRBJ2-7	TRBV3-1/TRBV3-2	CASSPRVGDNEQYF	TGTGCCAGCAGCCCCCGGGTTGGGGACAACGAGCAGTACTTC
NA	TRBD1	TRBJ2-1	TRBV24-1	CATSDSRTGYNEQFF	TGTGCCACCAGTGATTCGCGGACAGGTTACAATGAGCAGTTCTTC
once	TRBD1	TRBJ1-2	TRBV9	CASSLSGGLYGYTF	TGTGCCAGCAGCTTATCAGGGGGACTCTATGGCTACACCTTC
NA	TRBD2	TRBJ2-1	TRBV6-5	CASSRTGLGGNEQFF	TGTGCCAGCAGTCGGACGGGACTAGGCGGCAATGAGCAGTTCTTC
NA	NA	TRBJ1-1	TRBV10-3	CAISKDRENTEAFF	TGTGCCATCAGTAAGGACAGAGAGAACACTGAAGCTTTCTTT
NA	NA	TRBJ1-6	TRBV9	CASSVVANNSPLHF	TGTGCCAGCAGCGTAGTAGCAAATAATTCACCCCTCCACTTT
once	TRBD1	TRBJ2-3	TRBV7-9	CASSLDPGQGADTQYF	TGTGCCAGCAGCTTAGACCCGGGACAGGGAGCAGATACGCAGTATTTT
NA	NA	TRBJ1-5	TRBV28	CASSLGARNQPQHF	TGTGCCAGCAGTTTGGGGGCGCGTAATCAGCCCCAGCATTTT
NA	TRBD2	TRBJ2-2	TRBV3-1/TRBV3-2	CASSRSLAGPTGELFF	TGTGCCAGCAGCCGATCACTAGCGGGCCCCACCGGGGAGCTGTTTTTT
NA	NA	TRBJ2-1	TRBV11-3	CASSPGNNEQFF	TGTGCCAGCTCACCCGGGAACAATGAGCAGTTCTTC
NA	NA	TRBJ1-6	TRBV10-1	CASSRQYNSPLHF	TGCGCCAGCAGCCGACAGTATAATTCACCCCTCCACTTT
NA	TRBD1	TRBJ2-6	TRBV5-1	CASSLQGGQGVSGANVLTF	TGCGCCAGCAGCCTTCAAGGGGGACAGGGCGTCTCTGGGGCCAACGTCCTGACTTTC
NA	NA	TRBJ1-2	TRBV28	CASSSLTRDFNYGYTF	TGTGCCAGCAGTTCCCTGACCAGGGACTTTAACTATGGCTACACCTTC
NA	NA	TRBJ1-1	TRBV5-4	CASSTPGGPTEAFF	TGTGCCAGCAGCACCCCCGGGGGGCCCACTGAAGCTTTCTTT
NA	NA	TRBJ2-1	TRBV5-1	CASSPRGLSYNEQFF	TGCGCCAGCAGCCCCCGCGGGCTCTCCTACAATGAGCAGTTCTTC